Reported below is one T cell receptor beta chain. What it recognizes is unknown. The analysis combined second doses at about 4 or about 12 weeks. This CDR3 has 14 residues. Between the trimmed V and J ends, which lost 5 bases and 8 bases, there was a span of 15 bases. The germline V gene has CDR1 KGHDR and CDR2 SFDVKD. This specimen belongs to a study of T cell responses to AZD1222 COVID-19 vaccine. Whole-study findings and limits: Regions 160-218 and 743-854 dominated among vaccine-associated CD4 TCRs spanning spike.

The method was immunoSEQ multiplex PCR; TCRdb's version includes in-frame clones alone and lacks a portion of them. There are 250,000 to 300,000 clones in the sample; roughly 93% occur only once, and 0.55% lies in the top ten. The chain employs TRBV24-1 and TRBJ2-1; D is ambiguous. The sample was peripheral blood, taken 28 days after the second AZD1222 dose. The clonotype originates from an adult who received the AZD1222 COVID-19 vaccine. The CDR3 coding sequence is TGTGCCACCAGTGGAGTAGGGTCCTTGGATGAGCAGTTCTTC. Its protein is CATSGVGSLDEQFF.